This T cell receptor beta chain was recorded in a study of cytomegalovirus exposure and HLA in healthy donors. PCR was performed using 60 Vbeta and 13 Jbeta primers. Some clones are missing from TCRdb's copy, which holds only in-frame ones; the method was immunoSEQ multiplex PCR. The sample holds around 80,000 clones, around 79% seen once. This sequence was found in a man aged 18 to 29 in good health and CMV-seropositive. Sequencing was performed on PBMCs.

The CDR3: CASSLEGTSGSAQYF. The CDR3 DNA reads as TGTGCCAGCAGCTTGGAAGGGACTAGCGGGAGCGCGCAGTATTTT. The chain employs TRBV5-4 and TRBJ2-3, with 14 bases identical to TRBD2. CDR1 is SGHNT, CDR2 YYREEE, per germline (reference sequence). The V segment lost 0 bases and the J segment 10 bases; nucleotides outside the gene matches: 4. This CDR3 is 15 amino acids long.